Listed here are 28 T cell receptor beta chains from one sample, sequenced in a study of blood T cell repertoires in COVID-19. The table came from immunoSEQ multiplex PCR; TCRdb's copy has only in-frame clones and leaves some out. The profile covers 150,000 to 200,000 clones, with roughly 90% appearing a single time and 1.2% taken by the ten largest. Sequencing was done on a sample of PBMCs or T cells enriched from blood (not recorded which). All receptors derive from a human donor with acute COVID-19. The donor label of this sample is uncertain.

The sample holds one count of this clone. The chain couples TRBV3-1 (or the pseudogene TRBV3-2) to TRBJ1-4; TRBD1 matches 7 bases. Germline V gene data show CDR1 as LGHDT and CDR2 as YNNKEL (reference sequence). The CDR3 covers 15 residues. Losses at the gene ends were 3 bases for V and 2 bases for J; bases not matched to a gene: 3. CDR3 nucleotide sequence: TGTGCCAGCAGCCATGGGACAGCTACTAATGAAAAACTGTTTTTT. Translated, it gives CASSHGTATNEKLFF.

The chain recombines TRBV7-9 with TRBJ2-2, with D perhaps matching TRBD2 (5 bases). This CDR3 comprises 15 residues. The V and J ends lost 3 bases and 7 bases respectively, with 15 bases between them. Germline CDR1 SEHNR, CDR2 FQNEAQ (reference sequence). The DNA of the CDR3 is TGTGCCAGCAGCTTTGCCGGCTCCGGGGTCGGGGAGCTGTTTTTT. As protein: CASSFAGSGVGELFF.

This sequence joins TRBV5-1 and TRBJ1-6; 9 bases line up with TRBD1. The CDR3 covers 19 residues. Germline CDR1 reads SGHRS; CDR2 reads YFSETQ. V lost 3 bases to trimming and J lost 5 bases; unmatched junction nucleotides: 15. CDR3 sequence: CASSWNPGQGVINNSPLHF. The CDR3 DNA reads as TGCGCCAGCAGCTGGAACCCGGGACAGGGAGTCATCAATAATTCACCCCTCCACTTT.

The CDR3 reads CASSPLGQREYGYTF. As DNA, the CDR3 is TGTGCCAGCTCACCACTCGGCCAGCGTGAGTATGGCTACACCTTC. The chain couples TRBV18 to TRBJ1-2; D not resolved. The germline V gene has CDR1 KGHSH and CDR2 LQKENI. V lost 1 base and J lost 5, with 14 bases in between. CDR3 length: 15 amino acids.

This clone was seen only once. This sequence joins TRBV27 and TRBJ2-1; a possible D gene is TRBD1 (5 bases). V dropped 3 bases and J dropped 7 bases, with 13 bases sitting between them. Per germline, CDR1 MNHEY and CDR2 SMNVEV (reference sequence). CDR3 length equals 14 residues. The CDR3 loop is CASSLRQGRNEQFF. The DNA of the CDR3 is TGTGCCAGCAGTTTGAGGCAGGGTCGGAATGAGCAGTTCTTC.

With regard to this clone: This could be a read error, since a much larger clone is one nucleotide away. The chain joins TRBV6-6 to TRBJ1-2; D call uncertain. CDR3 length: 11 residues. With 5 bases removed from V and 4 bases from J, the gap between germline ends came to 5 bases. From germline, CDR1 is MNHNY and CDR2 SVGAGI (reference sequence). The CDR3 protein is CASSAGYGYTF. DNA for the CDR3: TGTGCCAGCAGTGCGGGCTATGGCTACACCTTC.

Regarding this clone: The same CDR3 is also encoded by other DNA sequences in this sample. This chain links TRBV20-1 with TRBJ1-4, with no clear D. CDR1 and CDR2 from the germline V gene are DFQATT and SNEGSKA (reference sequence). Between the trimmed V and J ends, which lost 4 bases and 7 bases, there was a span of 7 bases. The CDR3 is 11 amino acids. CDR3 nucleotide sequence: TGCAGTGCTATCCGGGGTGAAAAACTGTTTTTT. Protein product: CSAIRGEKLFF.

The CDR3 loop reads CASSILARDTQYF. CDR3 DNA sequence: TGTGCCAGTAGTATACTAGCTAGGGATACGCAGTATTTT. The rearrangement links TRBV19 to TRBJ2-3, with a tentative D call TRBD2 (5 bases). The CDR3 has 13 residues. Looked up from germline, CDR1 is LNHDA and CDR2 is SQIVND (reference sequence). The germline V and J ends were trimmed by 2 bases and 6 bases, with 9 bases remaining between them.

Note on this clone: This sample also contains other DNA sequences that code for the same CDR3. The V and J genes are TRBV9 and TRBJ1-1; D gene uncertain. Trimming took 0 bases from V and 1 from J, leaving 7 bases between them. In germline, CDR1 is SGDLS, CDR2 YYNGEE. The length of the CDR3 is 14 residues. The CDR3 spells CASSVGQANTEAFF. The CDR3 DNA reads as TGTGCCAGCAGCGTAGGTCAAGCGAACACTGAAGCTTTCTTT.

J is TRBJ2-4 and V is TRBV7-7, with TRBD1 identical over 9 bases. Trimming cost V 5 bases and J 0 bases; bases outside gene matches: 5. CDR1 is SSHAT, CDR2 FNYEAQ, per germline (reference sequence). This CDR3 spans 16 amino acids. CDR3 sequence: CASSPRDRVAKNIQYF. CDR3 nucleotide sequence: TGTGCCAGCAGCCCTCGGGACAGGGTAGCCAAAAACATTCAGTACTTC.

A few counts support this clone. CDR3 loop: CASSVGRGQGFYGYTF. CDR3 nucleotides: TGCGCCAGCAGCGTAGGACGGGGACAGGGGTTCTATGGCTACACCTTC. The chain uses TRBV4-1 and TRBJ1-2, with 10 bases aligning to TRBD1. Losses at the gene ends were 5 bases for V and 4 bases for J; bases not matched to a gene: 10. The CDR3 is made up of 16 amino acids. The germline gives CDR1 MGHRA, CDR2 YSYEKL.

The gene calls are TRBV24-1 and TRBJ2-2, with 9 positions matching TRBD2. V was pared by 4 bases and J by 5 bases, with 10 bases of the junction left unmatched. Germline assignment: CDR1 KGHDR and CDR2 SFDVKD. The CDR3 contains 17 residues. The CDR3 region has the DNA TGTGCCACCAGTGACCCAACGACTAGCGGCGGGACCGGGGAGCTGTTTTTT. Translated, it gives CATSDPTTSGGTGELFF.

This rearrangement joins TRBV24-1 to TRBJ1-6; possible D gene TRBD1, 6 bases. Trimming cost V 7 bases and J 0 bases, with 9 bases left between them. This CDR3 comprises 15 residues. Germline CDR1 is KGHDR and CDR2 is SFDVKD. The CDR3 reads CATRMGHSYNSPLHF. The CDR3 DNA is TGTGCCACCAGGATGGGACACTCCTATAATTCACCCCTCCACTTT.

A single count supports this clone. The chain is built from TRBV3-1 (or the pseudogene TRBV3-2) and TRBJ2-2; D is possibly TRBD2 (6 bases). V was clipped by 7 bases and J by 2 bases, with 11 bases between them. The CDR3 spans 14 residues. Germline V gene sequence: CDR1 LGHDT, CDR2 YNNKEL (reference sequence). As DNA, the CDR3 is TGTGCCAGCATGGCGGGGCTTAACACCGGGGAGCTGTTTTTT. This gives the protein CASMAGLNTGELFF.

Note on this clone: Other DNA sequences in the same sample also yield this CDR3. The rearrangement uses TRBV6-5 and TRBJ1-1; TRBD1 might be the D (5 bases). Germline CDR1 is MNHEY and CDR2 is SVGAGI. Trimming removed 3 bases at V and 1 base at J, with 9 bases between. This CDR3 comprises 14 residues. The chain's CDR3 is CASSYGGTNTEAFF. In DNA, the CDR3 is TGTGCCAGCAGTTATGGGGGGACGAACACTGAAGCTTTCTTT.

The V and J genes are TRBV7-2 and TRBJ1-1, with D hard to call. Germline V gives CDR1 SGHTA, CDR2 FQGNSA. V was cut by 3 bases and J by 3 bases, with 8 bases left in between. The length of the CDR3 is 13 residues. CDR3 DNA: TGTGCCAGCAGCTTCGACGGGGACACTGAAGCTTTCTTT. Amino acids: CASSFDGDTEAFF. Combining the CDR3 with reference TRBV7-2 and TRBJ1-1 gives the whole variable domain GAGVSQSPSNKVTEKGKDVELRCDPISGHTALYWYRQSLGQGLEFLIYFQGNSAPDKSGLPSDRFSAERTGGSVSTLTIQRTQQEDSAVYLCASSFDGDTEAFFGQGTRLTVV.

The chain carries TRBV3-1 (or the pseudogene TRBV3-2) and TRBJ1-2; D might be TRBD1 (6 bases). The CDR3 sequence is 14 residues long. Germline CDR1 LGHDT, CDR2 YNNKEL (reference sequence). Trimming removed 0 bases from V and 8 bases from J, with 13 bases in between. CDR3: CASSQDRAGDGYTF. The CDR3 DNA is TGTGCCAGCAGCCAAGATAGAGCAGGGGACGGCTACACCTTC.

J is TRBJ1-3 and V is TRBV15, with D unclear. Between the trimmed V and J ends, which lost 0 bases and 4 bases, there was a span of 7 bases. This CDR3 has 14 residues. The germline gives CDR1 LNHNV, CDR2 YYDKDF (reference sequence). DNA of the CDR3: TGTGCCACCAGCAGAGATCGGGTCGGAAACACCATATATTTT. Its protein product is CATSRDRVGNTIYF.

J is TRBJ2-3 and V is TRBV10-3, with 8 positions matching TRBD1. After removal of 10 bases from V and 1 base from J, the junction contained 4 bases not matched to a gene. Germline CDR1 ENHRY, CDR2 SYGVKD. CDR3 length: 13 residues. In DNA, the CDR3 is TGTGCCAGCCAGGGGGCGGGCACAGATACGCAGTATTTT. Amino acids: CASQGAGTDTQYF.

This rearrangement joins TRBV5-1 to TRBJ2-5; D is possibly TRBD2 (5 bases). Trimming left V 3 bases short and J 5 bases short, with 14 bases between. Germline lookup yields CDR1 SGHRS and CDR2 YFSETQ. CDR3 length: 14 residues. The CDR3, as DNA: TGCGCCAGCAGCTGGACTTCGACGGGGGAGACCCAGTACTTC. Translating it yields CASSWTSTGETQYF.

The chain links TRBV27 to TRBJ1-2, with a weak D call TRBD1 (6 bases). CDR1 and CDR2 from the germline V gene are MNHEY and SMNVEV (reference sequence). This CDR3 comprises 13 residues. Trimming left V 6 bases short and J 1 base short, with 9 bases between. The CDR3: CASSNRVNYGYTF. CDR3 DNA sequence: TGTGCCAGCAGCAACAGGGTTAACTATGGCTACACCTTC.

The genes are TRBV5-5 and TRBJ1-2; D unclear. CDR3 length equals 13 residues. V was trimmed by 4 bases and J by 4 bases, leaving 11 bases between them. From germline, CDR1 is SGHKS and CDR2 YYEKEE (reference sequence). CDR3 amino acids: CASSLGWIYGYTF. In DNA, the CDR3 is TGTGCCAGCAGCCTAGGTTGGATCTATGGCTACACCTTC.

The chain carries TRBV7-9 and TRBJ2-7, with TRBD2 identical over 9 bases. J lost 8 bases, V lost 5 bases, and 13 bases had no gene match. Germline values: CDR1 SEHNR, CDR2 FQNEAQ (reference sequence). The CDR3 consists of 15 residues. The CDR3 loop reads CASSPGGGSGGKQYF. The CDR3 coding sequence is TGTGCCAGCAGCCCCGGGGGAGGGAGCGGGGGGAAGCAGTACTTC.

The V and J genes are TRBV5-4 and TRBJ1-2; possibly TRBD1 for D (6 bases). The CDR3 has 13 residues. V was pared by 4 bases and J by 8 bases, with 15 bases between. Germline V gene sequence: CDR1 SGHNT, CDR2 YYREEE (reference sequence). CDR3 residues: CASSLQGPGGYTF. CDR3 DNA sequence: TGTGCCAGCAGCCTACAGGGTCCGGGCGGCTACACCTTC.

This sequence joins TRBV6-2 or TRBV6-3 and TRBJ2-5; D unclear. The CDR3 is made up of 13 amino acids. V was cut by 6 bases and J by 0 bases, with 8 bases left in between. CDR1 and CDR2 (germline): MNHEY, SVGEGT. CDR3 region: CASSSRYQETQYF. For the CDR3, the DNA is TGTGCCAGCAGCAGTCGGTACCAAGAGACCCAGTACTTC.

V gene TRBV18 combines with J gene TRBJ1-5, with TRBD1 as a possible D gene (6 bases). The CDR3 covers 15 residues. Looked up from germline, CDR1 is KGHSH and CDR2 is LQKENI. Trimming removed 6 bases at V and 4 bases at J, with 16 bases between. CDR3: CASSPAGQKNQPQHF. The CDR3 DNA follows: TGTGCCAGCTCCCCCGCCGGACAGAAAAATCAGCCCCAGCATTTT.

This chain links TRBV7-8 with TRBJ2-7, with 7 bases that match TRBD2. Germline loops: CDR1 SGHVS, CDR2 FQNEAQ. The CDR3 is 16 amino acids. V shed 5 bases and J 3 bases; nucleotides not matched to a gene: 13. CDR3: CASSGGRAGIIYEQYF. In DNA form, the CDR3 reads TGTGCCAGCAGCGGAGGACGAGCGGGGATAATCTACGAGCAGTACTTC.

The chain uses TRBV19 and TRBJ2-7; maybe TRBD1 (5 bases). This CDR3 spans 14 amino acids. V gave up 4 bases and J gave up 4 bases, with 14 bases separating them. Germline V gene sequence: CDR1 LNHDA, CDR2 SQIVND (reference sequence). The CDR3 spells CASSNGGRVYEQYF. The CDR3 DNA reads as TGTGCCAGTAGTAATGGTGGCAGGGTTTACGAGCAGTACTTC.